These 22 T cell receptor beta chains came from one sample sequenced in a study of Ad26.COV2.S vaccination and SARS-CoV-2 variants. Treatment described: over 15 received Ad26.COV2.S at low or high dose, single or two shots; 5 received placebo; per-sample allocation not given. Sampling happened 63 days after the first vaccine or placebo injection. Clones were read by immunoSEQ multiplex PCR, and TCRdb kept only the in-frame ones, dropping some. This table has fewer than 500,000 clones, around 90% appearing once. The sample in question was peripheral blood, obtained in a trial of Ad26.COV2.S vaccine versus placebo. All receptors come from a person between 18 and 59 years old who received the Ad26.COV2.S COVID-19 vaccine or a placebo.

The V gene is TRBV5-1, the J gene TRBJ2-7; D is unresolved. V was cut by 3 bases and J by 0 bases, with 13 bases left in between. The germline CDR1 and CDR2 sequences are SGHRS and YFSETQ. CDR3 length equals 15 residues. The CDR3 coding sequence is TGCGCCAGCAGCTCCATGCCCCTGAGCTCCTACGAGCAGTACTTC. It yields the protein CASSSMPLSSYEQYF.

The chain is built from TRBV6-5 and TRBJ2-2; 8 bases are a match to TRBD1. The J segment lost 4 bases and the V segment lost 6 bases, leaving 7 bases of the junction unmatched. There are 15 residues in the CDR3. Germline CDR1 MNHEY, CDR2 SVGAGI. DNA of the CDR3: TGTGCCAGCAGCTCTACAGGGGGAAGCACCGGGGAGCTGTTTTTT. It specifies CASSSTGGSTGELFF.

The CDR3 protein is CASSARGEQYF. The CDR3 nucleotides read TGTGCCAGCAGCGCCAGGGGTGAGCAGTACTTC. The chain joins TRBV7-2 to TRBJ2-7; the D gene is possibly TRBD1 (6 bases). There are 11 residues in the CDR3. V was trimmed by 5 bases and J by 7 bases, leaving 9 bases between them. CDR1 is SGHTA and CDR2 is FQGNSA in the germline V gene.

The table lists this clone with a few counts. The chain has TRBV10-1 and TRBJ2-2; the D gene could be TRBD1 or TRBD2 (5 bases each). CDR1 and CDR2 from the germline V gene are WNHNN and SYGVQD (reference sequence). Trimming removed 2 bases at V and 4 bases at J, with 11 bases between. There are 15 residues in the CDR3. The CDR3 coding sequence is TGCGCCAGCAGTGAGGCTAGCACAGGCACCGGGGAGCTGTTTTTT. This translates into CASSEASTGTGELFF.

The genes are TRBV18 and TRBJ2-3; maybe TRBD2 (5 bases). V was clipped by 1 base and J by 4 bases, with 12 bases between them. The germline V gene encodes CDR1 KGHSH and CDR2 LQKENI. CDR3 length: 15 residues. CDR3 nucleotides: TGTGCCAGCTCACCACTCTCAGCGGTGCCAGATACGCAGTATTTT. Amino acid sequence: CASSPLSAVPDTQYF.

The V call is TRBV28, the J call TRBJ1-1; D is perhaps TRBD1 (5 bases). Germline V gene sequence: CDR1 MDHEN, CDR2 SYDVKM. V was shortened by 6 bases and J by 1 base, with 12 bases between the two germline ends. The CDR3 loop spans 14 amino acids. The CDR3 protein is CASRRRTGNTEAFF. The DNA of the CDR3 is TGTGCCAGCAGACGACGAACAGGGAACACTGAAGCTTTCTTT. Full variable domain (rest looked up from reference TRBV28 and TRBJ1-1): DVKVTQSSRYLVKRTGEKVFLECVQDMDHENMFWYRQDPGLGLRLIYFSYDVKMKEKGDIPEGYSVSREKKERFSLILESASTNQTSMYLCASRRRTGNTEAFFGQGTRLTVV.

The CDR3 DNA is TGTGCCAGCCTGCACGGGACCCTGGGTACTGAAGCTTTCTTT. Translating gives CASLHGTLGTEAFF. This chain links TRBV6-5 with TRBJ1-1; possibly TRBD1 for D (5 bases). Germline-derived CDR1 and CDR2 are MNHEY and SVGAGI. This CDR3 is built from 14 residues. V gave up 8 bases and J gave up 5 bases, with 18 bases separating them.

This rearrangement joins TRBV29-1 to TRBJ2-7; D unresolved. V dropped 3 bases and J dropped 1 base, with 10 bases sitting between them. The CDR3 length is 13 residues. Per the germline V gene, CDR1 is SQVTM and CDR2 is ANQGSEA. The CDR3 nucleotides are TGCAGCGTTGAGCCCTCCGATTCCTACGAGCAGTACTTC. Translated, it gives CSVEPSDSYEQYF.

The chain links TRBV5-6 to TRBJ1-4; TRBD1 matches at 7 bases. The CDR3 spans 14 residues. Trimming removed 4 bases from V and 4 bases from J; junction bases left unmatched: 4. Germline assignment: CDR1 SGHDT and CDR2 YYEEEE. The CDR3 nucleotides are TGTGCCAGCAGCATGACAGGGATTAATGAAAAACTGTTTTTT. This codes for CASSMTGINEKLFF.

The chain couples TRBV4-3 to TRBJ2-7, with TRBD2 matching 7 bases. The junction had 9 bases not matched to a gene; V was cut back by 0 bases and J by 4 bases. In germline, CDR1 is LGHNA, CDR2 YSLEER. The CDR3 runs 16 residues. CDR3 residues: CASSQDRGGSFYEQYF. In DNA form, the CDR3 reads TGCGCCAGCAGCCAAGATCGAGGCGGGAGTTTTTACGAGCAGTACTTC.

The genes are TRBV4-3 and TRBJ2-3; 9 nucleotides agree with TRBD2. This CDR3 spans 15 amino acids. After removal of 4 bases from V and 3 bases from J, the junction contained 5 bases not matched to a gene. Per germline, CDR1 LGHNA and CDR2 YSLEER. The CDR3 sequence is CASSLREGGTDTQYF. In DNA, the CDR3 is TGCGCCAGCAGCCTGCGGGAGGGGGGGACAGATACGCAGTATTTT.

The chain uses TRBV7-9 and TRBJ2-3, with a possible D match to TRBD2 (5 bases). The CDR3 has 15 residues. Germline CDR1 and CDR2: SEHNR and FQNEAQ (reference sequence). V dropped 5 bases and J dropped 7 bases, with 19 bases sitting between them. The CDR3 sequence: CASSPPAGNSYTQYF. The CDR3 nucleotides read TGTGCCAGCAGCCCACCCGCCGGGAACAGCTATACGCAGTATTTT.

The gene calls are TRBV30 and TRBJ2-7, with D tentatively TRBD1 or TRBD2 (5 bases each). Trimming left V 3 bases short and J 3 bases short, with 9 bases between. There are 12 residues in the CDR3. Germline CDR1 reads GTSNPN; CDR2 reads SVGIG (reference sequence). The CDR3 region has the DNA TGTGCCTGGAGGCAGGGAGACTACGAGCAGTACTTC. Translating gives CAWRQGDYEQYF.

For this clone: This specimen includes other DNA sequences encoding the same CDR3. The rearrangement joins TRBV18 to TRBJ2-1; 10 bases agree with TRBD2. Germline trimming cut 3 bases from V and 7 bases from J; bases unmatched to any gene: 9. CDR3 length equals 16 residues. The germline V gene has CDR1 KGHSH and CDR2 LQKENI. CDR3: CASSPPGLAGGNEQFF. CDR3 DNA sequence: TGTGCCAGCTCACCCCCGGGGTTAGCGGGAGGTAATGAGCAGTTCTTC.

DNA for the CDR3: TGTGCCAGCAGTTACTCGACAGGGATACGGTACGAGCAGTACTTC. Its protein is CASSYSTGIRYEQYF. The chain recombines TRBV6-2 or TRBV6-3 with TRBJ2-7; 7 bases fit TRBD1. The CDR3 length is 15 residues. After removal of 0 bases from V and 4 bases from J, the junction contained 6 bases not matched to a gene. Germline CDR1 is MNHEY and CDR2 is SVGEGT.

A few counts support this clone. The rearrangement joins TRBV18 to TRBJ1-1; D not resolved. The ends were cut back, 4 bases at V and 4 bases at J, with 7 bases in the middle. The CDR3 spans 12 residues. CDR1 is KGHSH and CDR2 is LQKENI in the germline V gene. The CDR3 nucleotides are TGTGCCAGCTCACGTGGTCCCACTGAAGCTTTCTTT. It yields the protein CASSRGPTEAFF.

The CDR3 DNA follows: TGTGCCATCAGGGTAGTAGATGGGGGATACTATGGCTACACCTTC. It is translated as CAIRVVDGGYYGYTF. This rearrangement joins TRBV10-3 to TRBJ1-2, with a weak D call TRBD1 (5 bases). V was trimmed by 6 bases and J by 3 bases, leaving 17 bases between them. The germline V gene has CDR1 ENHRY and CDR2 SYGVKD. The CDR3 runs to 15 residues.

The CDR3 here is CASSNSPRAEQFF. CDR3 in DNA: TGTGCCAGCAGCAATTCCCCCAGAGCCGAGCAGTTCTTC. The chain has TRBV13 and TRBJ2-1, with unresolved D. This CDR3 is built from 13 residues. Deletions cut 5 bases from V and 10 bases from J, with 15 bases between. CDR1 is PRHDT and CDR2 is FYEKMQ in the germline V gene (reference sequence).

The rearrangement joins TRBV18 to TRBJ2-2; D is unresolved. Germline V gene lookup returns CDR1 KGHSH and CDR2 LQKENI. The CDR3 is 14 amino acids. V shed 1 base and J shed 6 bases, with 9 bases lying between them. CDR3 in DNA: TGTGCCAGCTCACCACTTAAGGTCGCCGGGGAGCTGTTTTTT. Its protein product is CASSPLKVAGELFF.

The rearrangement joins TRBV19 to TRBJ2-1, with TRBD2 matching over 7 bases. In germline, CDR1 is LNHDA, CDR2 SQIVND (reference sequence). V was pared by 3 bases and J by 7 bases, with 12 bases of the junction left unmatched. This CDR3 region has 16 residues. Written as DNA, the CDR3 is TGTGCCAGTAGTATTTTTGGTGGGAGGGCTCAGAATGAGCAGTTCTTC. It encodes CASSIFGGRAQNEQFF.

The chain has TRBV19 and TRBJ1-3, with no clear D. The germline V and J ends were trimmed by 10 bases and 0 bases, with 13 bases remaining between them. CDR3 length: 14 amino acids. CDR1 is LNHDA, CDR2 SQIVND, per germline (reference sequence). CDR3 loop: CATRPDVSGNTIYF. The CDR3 region has the DNA TGTGCCACTCGTCCAGACGTCTCTGGAAACACCATATATTTT.

This chain joins TRBV3-1 (or the pseudogene TRBV3-2) and TRBJ2-2; D is unclear. The CDR3 extends over 14 amino acids. Trimming took 3 bases from V and 0 from J, leaving 5 bases between them. The V gene's germline CDR1 is LGHDT and CDR2 YNNKEL (reference sequence). The CDR3: CASSQGPNTGELFF. Here the CDR3 DNA reads TGTGCCAGCAGCCAGGGCCCGAACACCGGGGAGCTGTTTTTT.